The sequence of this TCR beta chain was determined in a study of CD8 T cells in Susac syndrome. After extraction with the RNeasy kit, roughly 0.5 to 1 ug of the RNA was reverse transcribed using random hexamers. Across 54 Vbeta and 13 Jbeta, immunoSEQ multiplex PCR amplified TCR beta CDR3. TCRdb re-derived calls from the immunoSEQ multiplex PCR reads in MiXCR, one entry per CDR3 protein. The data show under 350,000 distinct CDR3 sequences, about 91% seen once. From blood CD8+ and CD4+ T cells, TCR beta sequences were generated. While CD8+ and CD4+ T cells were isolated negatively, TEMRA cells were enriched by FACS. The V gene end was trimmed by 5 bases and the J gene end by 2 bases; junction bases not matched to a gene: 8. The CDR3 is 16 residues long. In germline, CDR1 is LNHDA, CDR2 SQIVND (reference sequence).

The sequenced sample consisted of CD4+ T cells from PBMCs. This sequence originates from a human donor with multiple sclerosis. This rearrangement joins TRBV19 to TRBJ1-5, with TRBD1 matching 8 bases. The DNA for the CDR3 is TGTGCCAGTAGTCCACAGGGGGGCCCAGGCAATCAGCCCCAGCATTTT. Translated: CASSPQGGPGNQPQHF.